The sample holds a few counts of the clone carrying this T cell receptor (beta chain). Its target is not known. TCR beta CDR3 region amplification was performed from RNA transcripts. HTBI primers were the set used in a first-round RT-PCR of the TCR CDR3. From the multiplex PCR reads, TCRdb called clonotypes with MiXCR, one entry per CDR3 protein. The sample comprises around 500,000 distinct CDR3 sequences, under 25% of which are singletons, and under 55% rests with the top ten. The data were obtained in a study of T cells in Graves' hyperthyroidism and ophthalmopathy. Study-level results: Model-based prediction identified ophthalmopathy a median 6.5 months prior to its onset. Expanded thyroid clonotypes (above 0.001) were mostly also found in blood.

Germline V gene sequence: CDR1 SQVTM, CDR2 ANQGSEA. V was shortened by 7 bases and J by 0 bases, with 8 bases between the two germline ends. The CDR3 spans 12 residues. For ophthalmopathy patients, the Clinical Activity Score was at least 3 and the NOSPECS grade at least 4; duration was under 3 months. Sequenced: blood. V gene TRBV29-1 combines with J gene TRBJ2-3; D is ambiguous. The receptor was isolated from an older woman with Graves' ophthalmopathy. As DNA, the CDR3 is TGCAGCGGGTCTCAAAGCACAGATACGCAGTATTTT. It specifies CSGSQSTDTQYF.